This T cell receptor beta chain came from a study of T cells expressing NK-cell markers. The wider study: Sorted CD3+CD56+NKG2C+, CD3+CD56+NKG2C- and CD3+CD56-NKG2C+ T-cell subsets were beta-chain profiled. The eight sequenced donors comprised seven who were HCMV-seropositive and one who was seronegative.

For each CDR3 protein, TCRdb gives one entry from its re-call of the 5' RACE reads, without DNA. The sample's table shows some 150,000 distinct CDR3 sequences. General study points: Dominant NKG2C+ clonotypes made up about 1.0-7.0% of CD8+ T cells in roughly 6 donors.

The CDR3 extends over 15 amino acids. Germline V lookup: CDR1 MNHEY, CDR2 SMNVEV (reference sequence). As regards this clonotype: The antigen is undetermined.

This clonotype was obtained from a woman aged 45-60 years in good health. Sequenced sample: blood T cells: a sorted CD56 or NKG2C T cell subset, CD4+ or CD8+ T cells, or bulk PBMC T cells (not recorded which). This rearrangement joins TRBV27 to TRBJ2-5; the TRBD1 assignment by TCRdb is unverifiable without DNA. CDR3 sequence: CASSPTPDSQETQYF.